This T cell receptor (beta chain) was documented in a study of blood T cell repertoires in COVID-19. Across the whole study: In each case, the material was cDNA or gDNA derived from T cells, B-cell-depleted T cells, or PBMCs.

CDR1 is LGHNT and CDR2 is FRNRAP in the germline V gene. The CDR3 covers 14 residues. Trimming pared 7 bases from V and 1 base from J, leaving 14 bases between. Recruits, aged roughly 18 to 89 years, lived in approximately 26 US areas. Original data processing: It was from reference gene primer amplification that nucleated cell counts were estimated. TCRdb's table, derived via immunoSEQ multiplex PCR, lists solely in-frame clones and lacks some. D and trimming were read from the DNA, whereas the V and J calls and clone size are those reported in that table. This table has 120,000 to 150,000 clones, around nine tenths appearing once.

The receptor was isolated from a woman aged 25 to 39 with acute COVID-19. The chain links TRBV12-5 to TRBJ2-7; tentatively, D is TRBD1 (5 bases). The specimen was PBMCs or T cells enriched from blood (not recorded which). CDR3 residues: CASAPTPGSYEQYF. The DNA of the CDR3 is TGTGCTAGTGCCCCGACCCCAGGGTCCTACGAGCAGTACTTC.